One sample yielded the 30 T cell receptor beta chains listed below, sequenced in a study of blood T cell repertoires in COVID-19. Profiled with immunoSEQ multiplex PCR; TCRdb holds only in-frame clones, not every one. Among roughly 420,000 clones, roughly 90% were seen once, and the ten largest hold over 0.9%. The sample taken for sequencing was PBMCs or T cells enriched from blood (not recorded which). These receptors were collected from a woman in her 30s with acute COVID-19.

This clone was seen only once. The CDR3 DNA is TGTGCCAGCAGCTTAACGTTGGACAGGGTACGACTGGGGGCCAAAAACATTCAGTACTTC. Translating gives CASSLTLDRVRLGAKNIQYF. The chain uses TRBV7-3 and TRBJ2-4; 8 nucleotides line up with TRBD1. This CDR3 is built from 20 residues. Germline values: CDR1 SGHTA, CDR2 FQGTGA. After removal of 0 bases from V and 1 base from J, the junction contained 14 bases not matched to a gene.

This clone was picked up one time. V usage is TRBV29-1 and J usage is TRBJ2-7; 9 bases are shared with TRBD1. The V gene's germline CDR1 is SQVTM and CDR2 ANQGSEA. The V gene end was trimmed by 7 bases and the J gene end by 6 bases; junction bases not matched to a gene: 10. CDR3 length: 13 amino acids. DNA of the CDR3: TGCAGCGGGCCGGGACAGGGATCGTCCGAGCAGTACTTC. This sequence encodes CSGPGQGSSEQYF.

The V and J genes are TRBV19 and TRBJ1-1; the match to TRBD1 covers 9 bases. This CDR3 has 19 amino acids. Germline CDR1 reads LNHDA; CDR2 reads SQIVND (reference sequence). The junction had 22 bases not matched to a gene; V was cut back by 3 bases and J by 8 bases. The CDR3 DNA sequence: TGTGCCAGTAGTATCCTCTTTGGGGACAGGGCTGTAACGGAAAAAGAAGCTTTCTTT. Translation: CASSILFGDRAVTEKEAFF.

The genes are TRBV7-8 and TRBJ1-5; TRBD1 aligns across 8 bases. The CDR3 runs to 14 residues. Looked up from germline, CDR1 is SGHVS and CDR2 is FQNEAQ. V was clipped by 4 bases and J by 6 bases; unmatched bases: 5. Here the CDR3 DNA reads TGTGCCAGCAGCTACAGGGGGGGTAGTCAGCCCCAGCATTTT. It encodes CASSYRGGSQPQHF.

This rearrangement joins TRBV5-1 to TRBJ1-4; D may be TRBD1 (6 bases). CDR3 length equals 15 residues. The germline gives CDR1 SGHRS, CDR2 YFSETQ. V was clipped by 3 bases and J by 4 bases, with 13 bases between them. This CDR3 reads CASSSGQLLNEKLFF. In nucleotides, the CDR3 is TGCGCCAGCAGCTCAGGACAGCTCCTTAATGAAAAACTGTTTTTT.

This clone occurred a few times. The chain uses TRBV9 and TRBJ1-6; TRBD1 matches 8 bases. CDR3 size: 14 residues. After removal of 3 bases from V and 7 bases from J, the junction contained 3 bases not matched to a gene. CDR1 and CDR2 from the germline V gene are SGDLS and YYNGEE. The CDR3 spells CASSGWTGNSPLHF. CDR3 nucleotide sequence: TGTGCCAGCAGCGGGTGGACAGGGAATTCACCCCTCCACTTT.

The sample holds one count of this clone. V and J are TRBV10-1 and TRBJ2-3; a possible D gene is TRBD2 (6 bases). V lost 0 bases, J lost 2 bases, and 9 bases lay in between. Germline V gene sequence: CDR1 WNHNN, CDR2 SYGVQD (reference sequence). This CDR3 contains 15 residues. CDR3 amino acids: CASSESSGSTDTQYF. DNA of the CDR3: TGCGCCAGCAGTGAGTCGAGCGGGTCCACAGATACGCAGTATTTT.

This chain links TRBV6-2 or TRBV6-3 with TRBJ1-1, with TRBD1 matching over 9 bases. CDR1 is MNHEY and CDR2 is SVGEGT in the germline V gene. CDR3 length: 14 residues. The junction had 6 bases not matched to a gene; V was cut back by 6 bases and J by 4 bases. CDR3 sequence: CASRYDRGTTEAFF. The CDR3 nucleotides are TGTGCCAGCAGATACGACAGGGGGACCACTGAAGCTTTCTTT.

CDR3 sequence: CASRRNSDHYEQYF. For the CDR3, the DNA is TGTGCCAGCCGCCGGAACAGTGATCACTACGAGCAGTACTTC. The chain links TRBV6-4 to TRBJ2-7; unclear D gene. CDR3 size: 14 residues. Germline values: CDR1 MRHNA, CDR2 SNTAGT. V was shortened by 8 bases and J by 3 bases, with 17 bases between the two germline ends.

The chain recombines TRBV7-9 with TRBJ2-2; D is unclear. This CDR3 region has 14 residues. Germline CDR1 SEHNR, CDR2 FQNEAQ (reference sequence). Deletions cut 0 bases from V and 3 bases from J, with 5 bases between. This chain's CDR3 is CASSLAPDTGELFF. The CDR3 nucleotides are TGTGCCAGCAGCTTAGCACCAGACACCGGGGAGCTGTTTTTT.

The chain carries TRBV19 and TRBJ2-6, with 7 bases matching TRBD1. J was trimmed by 2 bases and V by 8 bases; bases with no gene match: 3. CDR3 length: 14 amino acids. Looked up from germline, CDR1 is LNHDA and CDR2 is SQIVND (reference sequence). The CDR3 protein is CASSDRAGANVLTF. For the CDR3, the DNA is TGTGCCAGTTCAGACAGGGCTGGGGCCAACGTCCTGACTTTC.

This chain joins TRBV25-1 and TRBJ1-5; the D is unclear. V dropped 2 bases and J dropped 7 bases, with 9 bases sitting between them. Germline V gene sequence: CDR1 MGHDK, CDR2 SYGVNS. There are 13 residues in the CDR3. CDR3 region: CASSEGGWQPQHF. The CDR3 coding sequence is TGTGCCAGCAGTGAAGGAGGATGGCAGCCCCAGCATTTT.

The chain joins TRBV9 to TRBJ1-6, with unresolved D. Germline values: CDR1 SGDLS, CDR2 YYNGEE. The CDR3 has 15 amino acids. Trimming left V 0 bases short and J 10 bases short, with 14 bases between. The CDR3 is CASSVEPGHSSPLHF. The CDR3 DNA reads as TGTGCCAGCAGCGTAGAGCCAGGCCATTCCTCACCCCTCCACTTT. The variable domain in full, with the rest retrieved from reference TRBV9 and TRBJ1-6, is DSGVTQTPKHLITATGQRVTLRCSPRSGDLSVYWYQQSLDQGLQFLIQYYNGEERAKGNILERFSAQQFPDLHSELNLSSLELGDSALYFCASSVEPGHSSPLHFGNGTRLTVT.

CDR3 nucleotides: TGCGCCAGCAGCCAGGCAGCAGGGGGGAACACTGAAGCTTTCTTT. As protein: CASSQAAGGNTEAFF. The chain links TRBV4-1 to TRBJ1-1, with 7 bases identical to TRBD1. Trimming cost V 3 bases and J 1 base; bases outside gene matches: 5. The CDR3 loop spans 15 amino acids. Germline CDR1 is MGHRA and CDR2 is YSYEKL.

The genes are TRBV7-7 and TRBJ2-7, with 7 bases aligning to TRBD2. CDR3 length equals 16 residues. V trimming: 5 bases; J trimming: 3 bases; junction bases outside the gene matches: 13. Germline loops: CDR1 SSHAT, CDR2 FNYEAQ (reference sequence). CDR3 residues: CASSRREYGDLYEQYF. The CDR3 DNA reads TGTGCCAGCAGCCGGCGGGAGTACGGGGACCTCTACGAGCAGTACTTC.

This clone was seen more than once but under ten times. The rearrangement uses TRBV5-1 and TRBJ1-2; possibly TRBD1 for D (6 bases). The CDR3 totals 13 residues. Germline V gene lookup returns CDR1 SGHRS and CDR2 YFSETQ. Trimming removed 2 bases from V and 6 bases from J, with 11 bases in between. The CDR3 region has the DNA TGCGCCAGCAGCTTCGGGGGGCCTGATGGCTACACCTTC. It translates to CASSFGGPDGYTF.

This sequence joins TRBV4-1 and TRBJ2-2, with D possibly being TRBD1 (5 bases). The CDR3 is 14 residues long. Between the trimmed V and J ends, which lost 6 bases and 1 base, there was a span of 9 bases. Germline loops: CDR1 MGHRA, CDR2 YSYEKL. CDR3 in DNA: TGCGCCAGCAGGGGAACAGGGAACACCGGGGAGCTGTTTTTT. It specifies CASRGTGNTGELFF.

The table lists this clone with a count of one. The rearrangement links TRBV4-1 to TRBJ1-4, with a tentative D call TRBD1 (6 bases). The CDR3 loop spans 17 amino acids. In germline, CDR1 is MGHRA, CDR2 YSYEKL. V was cut by 1 base and J by 3 bases, with 15 bases left in between. This chain's CDR3 is CASSQVTSGAPNEKLFF. The CDR3 bases are TGCGCCAGCAGCCAAGTAACGTCAGGGGCTCCTAATGAAAAACTGTTTTTT.

The chain links TRBV24-1 to TRBJ1-2; 10 bases are a match to TRBD1. This CDR3 region has 14 residues. Losses at the gene ends were 2 bases for V and 7 bases for J; bases not matched to a gene: 3. In germline, CDR1 is KGHDR, CDR2 SFDVKD. The CDR3 coding sequence is TGTGCCACCAGTGATTGGAGACAGGGGGCTGGCTACACCTTC. Translated: CATSDWRQGAGYTF.

This chain links TRBV5-1 with TRBJ2-7, with TRBD1 matching 7 bases. V was pared by 0 bases and J by 5 bases, with 5 bases of the junction left unmatched. CDR3 length equals 14 residues. Germline-derived CDR1 and CDR2 are SGHRS and YFSETQ. Here the CDR3 reads CASSLAQGRDEQYF. The CDR3 nucleotides are TGCGCCAGCAGCTTGGCACAGGGGCGCGACGAGCAGTACTTC.

The chain couples TRBV12-5 to TRBJ1-5; tentative D call: TRBD1 (6 bases). V was shortened by 3 bases and J by 3 bases, with 21 bases between the two germline ends. This CDR3 spans 18 amino acids. Germline-derived CDR1 and CDR2 are LGHNT and FRNRAP. The CDR3 loop reads CASGFTGQGGATNQPQHF. The CDR3 DNA follows: TGTGCTAGTGGTTTCACTGGTCAAGGGGGTGCGACCAATCAGCCCCAGCATTTT.

The chain joins TRBV4-2 to TRBJ2-7; 9 nucleotides match TRBD2. The V segment lost 0 bases and the J segment 2 bases; nucleotides outside the gene matches: 17. CDR1 is LGHNA and CDR2 is YNFKEQ in the germline V gene. This CDR3 comprises 20 residues. The CDR3 reads CASSQDRLGESSGVAYEQYF. CDR3 nucleotides: TGTGCCAGCAGCCAAGATCGGTTGGGGGAGTCTAGCGGGGTTGCCTACGAGCAGTACTTC.

The V and J genes are TRBV7-9 and TRBJ2-7, with a tentative D call TRBD2 (7 bases). The germline gives CDR1 SEHNR, CDR2 FQNEAQ (reference sequence). The CDR3 covers 15 residues. V was clipped by 4 bases and J by 0 bases, with 13 bases between them. The CDR3 nucleotides read TGTGCCAGCAGCTCCACAGGGAGGGGCTCCTACGAGCAGTACTTC. This sequence encodes CASSSTGRGSYEQYF.

This sequence joins TRBV5-1 and TRBJ1-3, with 7 positions matching TRBD1. V was pared by 2 bases and J by 2 bases, with 7 bases of the junction left unmatched. Germline values: CDR1 SGHRS, CDR2 YFSETQ. The CDR3 has 16 residues. The DNA for the CDR3 is TGCGCCAGCAGCTTTACAGGGGACATTGCTGGAAACACCATATATTTT. Its translation is CASSFTGDIAGNTIYF.

This chain joins TRBV3-1 (or the pseudogene TRBV3-2) and TRBJ2-2; TRBD1 agrees at 8 bases. CDR1 LGHDT and CDR2 YNNKEL come from the germline V gene (reference sequence). After removal of 3 bases from V and 5 bases from J, the junction contained 5 bases not matched to a gene. There are 15 residues in the CDR3. CDR3 sequence: CASSHYRGETGELFF. The CDR3 DNA reads TGTGCCAGCAGCCATTACAGGGGGGAAACCGGGGAGCTGTTTTTT.

This chain connects TRBV11-1 to TRBJ1-1; 8 nucleotides line up with TRBD1. CDR1 is SGHAT, CDR2 FQDESV, per germline (reference sequence). With V trimmed by 0 bases and J by 2 bases, 5 bases remained unmatched. The CDR3 is made up of 16 amino acids. Written as DNA, the CDR3 is TGTGCCAGCAGCTTAGCGACAGGGGTCAGAAACACTGAAGCTTTCTTT. It specifies CASSLATGVRNTEAFF.

V is TRBV4-2 and J is TRBJ2-1; 8 bases are shared with TRBD2. V lost 1 base, J lost 5 bases, and 4 bases stayed unmatched. Germline loops: CDR1 LGHNA, CDR2 YNFKEQ. There are 15 residues in the CDR3. The DNA for the CDR3 is TGTGCCAGCAGCCAAGCGGGGGGGCCTGACAATGAGCAGTTCTTC. Its translation: CASSQAGGPDNEQFF.

The chain carries TRBV28 and TRBJ1-5, with D tentatively TRBD1 (6 bases). This CDR3 is 16 amino acids long. Germline V gene lookup returns CDR1 MDHEN and CDR2 SYDVKM. V was pared by 3 bases and J by 3 bases, with 15 bases between. The CDR3 loop is CASSFLPDSNNQPQHF. The CDR3 region has the DNA TGTGCCAGCAGTTTTCTCCCGGACAGTAACAATCAGCCCCAGCATTTT.

The genes are TRBV4-3 and TRBJ2-3; TRBD2 might be the D (5 bases). The germline CDR1 and CDR2 sequences are LGHNA and YSLEER. The V end lost 3 bases, the J end lost 2 bases, and 12 bases lay between the germline ends. This CDR3 has 15 residues. DNA of the CDR3: TGCGCCAGCAGCCAGAGGGCGGGCAACACAGATACGCAGTATTTT. Protein: CASSQRAGNTDTQYF.

The chain combines TRBV10-3 with TRBJ2-1, with D possibly TRBD2 on 5 matching bases. CDR3 size: 14 residues. Per the germline V gene, CDR1 is ENHRY and CDR2 is SYGVKD. The germline V and J ends were trimmed by 3 bases and 6 bases, with 12 bases remaining between them. The CDR3, as DNA: TGTGCCATCAGTGAATGGGAGTCGGCCAATGAGCAGTTCTTC. It translates to CAISEWESANEQFF.